The sequence of this T cell receptor beta chain was determined in a study of blood T cells in healthy people across ages (dated by TCRdb to between 2015 and 2017). About the study as a whole: In model experiments, template switching captured about one uniquely barcoded TCR beta cDNA molecule for every two T cells. The study measured age-related changes in TCR beta repertoire diversity using deep sequencing normalized with unique cDNA molecular identifiers. Four age groups were formed from the donors: young (average 16 years), middle-aged (around 39), aged (approximately 60) and long-lived (approximately 80). To avoid experimental bias, donors of different ages were randomly spread across the sequencing lanes. For two donors (one aged 18 to 29 and one aged 80 or older), the study analyzed two additional independent replicas of 1 million unique cDNA reads from the same blood draw. What the research found in general, with its limitations: Observed TCR beta diversity correlated strongly with the percentage of naive T cells measured by flow cytometry. Because donor CMV infection status was unknown, age-related changes in expanded clonotypes were potentially confounded. Because profiling used bulk unsorted PBMCs, naive and antigen-experienced compartments could not be compared conclusively. The long-lived group showed more naive CD4+ T cells, fewer expanded clones and increased TCR diversity than the aged group, suggesting age selection. Estimates of total diversity based on one million sequenced T cells were regarded as lower bounds and as underestimates. Observed TCR beta diversity per million T cells fell roughly linearly with age, and a significant reduction was already apparent by age approximately 40.

Points on this clonotype: It has no known antigen specificity. No much larger clonotype is one base removed from it; base qualities were not supplied.

Donors were around 37 systemically healthy Caucasian individuals from Russia aged roughly 6 to 90 years. Ten milliliters of peripheral blood were drawn from each donor into EDTA-treated Vacutainer tubes. Ficoll-Paque density-gradient centrifugation was used to isolate PBMCs, with at least 6.5 million per sample. Total RNA, at least 6 micrograms per sample, was extracted from PBMCs with Trizol reagent. For every donor, flow cytometry on a PBMC aliquot measured the percentage of naive CD45RAhigh/CD27high T cells. The protocol used for the library was 5' RACE. A second PCR of roughly 7 to 11 cycles was performed with a sample-barcoded 5' primer and a J-beta primer mix. A unique molecular identifier was introduced onto each TCR beta cDNA molecule by a template-switch 5' adaptor carrying 12 random nucleotides. Each sample yielded at least 2.5 million CDR3-containing paired-end reads. First-strand cDNA synthesis was performed from all RNA using the Mint cDNA synthesis kit, with priming by a TRBC-specific oligonucleotide. After uracil-DNA glycosylase treatment, a first 18-cycle PCR used universal primers M1SS and BC2_uni_R on all cDNA. The study's processing was this. Each sample was normalized by randomly selecting 1 million high-quality reads, each carrying a distinct molecular identifier. Reads with shared molecular identifiers were discarded instead of being binned into consensus sequences. MiTCR, run with a Q25 quality threshold and the strictest error-elimination algorithm, handled CDR3 identification, clonotype clustering and error correction. A nonparametric unseen species model using Euler transformation provided a lower-bound estimate of total TCR beta diversity. TCRdb trimmed the raw reads at Q25, called clones with MiXCR and kept productive beta chains. Entries that share a CDR3 protein sequence are merged under the most common genes and DNA. In this record, the V and J calls reflect TCRdb's handling and not the investigators' own analysis. The sample table shows fewer than 2 million distinct CDR3 sequences, and 30% to 40% are seen once. Under 25% of the sample is taken by the ten largest.

This sequence originates from a human donor in good health. Sequenced: blood.

In nucleotides, the sequence is TGTGCCAGCAGTTTACACTCAAACCAAGAGACCCAGTACTTC. Translation gives CASSLHSNQETQYF. The chain employs TRBV27 and TRBJ2-5; the D segment cannot be called with confidence. CDR1 MNHEY and CDR2 SMNVEV were looked up in the germline V gene (reference sequence). Its CDR3 holds 14 amino acids, cysteine through phenylalanine. The kept DNA is CDR3 alone, 42 bases in frame from the first base. The trim is 2 bases for V and 0 bases for J, with a gap of 7 bases between the germline ends.